Shown below are 24 T cell receptor beta chains from a single sample sequenced in a study of early T cells in non-severe SARS-CoV-2 infection. TCRdb itself ran the 5' RACE reads through MiXCR, one entry per CDR3 protein. This sample has approximately 70,000 distinct CDR3 sequences, with roughly 13% found just once. The sample was whole blood. All receptors derive from an adult who was a healthcare worker with PCR-confirmed SARS-CoV-2 infection or an uninfected control (not recorded which).

Only a few counts were recorded for this clonotype. Compared with germline, one end of the junction differs, possibly owing to a read error. This chain joins TRBV18 and TRBJ2-7; 11 nucleotides match TRBD1. Germline V gene lookup returns CDR1 KGHSH and CDR2 LQKENI. The CDR3 runs 16 residues. The CDR3 DNA is TGTGCCAGCTCCCCACCCTCCGGGACAGGGGGCTACGAGCAGTACTTC. Encoded protein: CASSPPSGTGGYEQYF.

The chain recombines TRBV12-3 or TRBV12-4 with TRBJ1-5, with 7 bases aligning to TRBD1. The CDR3 loop spans 13 amino acids. Unmatched junction bases numbered 5, after V lost 6 bases and J lost 6 bases. CDR3: CASSTGEAQPQHF. CDR3 bases: TGTGCCAGCAGCACAGGGGAGGCTCAGCCCCAGCATTTT.

The chain's CDR3 is CASSQPRRGNTEAFF. CDR3 sequence (DNA): TGCGCCAGCAGCCAACCTAGGAGGGGGAACACTGAAGCTTTCTTT. V is TRBV4-1 and J is TRBJ1-1, with a weak D call TRBD1 (5 bases). Germline CDR1 and CDR2: MGHRA and YSYEKL. There are 15 residues in the CDR3. Deletions cut 2 bases from V and 1 base from J, with 11 bases between.

In its sample, this clonotype was seen many times. The chain recombines TRBV29-1 with TRBJ2-3, with D possibly being TRBD2 (6 bases). Trimming took off 3 bases at V and 0 bases at J, with 13 bases between the two ends. The CDR3 is 15 residues long. Germline V gives CDR1 SQVTM, CDR2 ANQGSEA. The DNA for the CDR3 is TGCAGCGTTGACCTAGCGACCACTAGCACAGATACGCAGTATTTT. It yields the protein CSVDLATTSTDTQYF.

The chain links TRBV29-1 to TRBJ2-5; TRBD2 matches at 13 bases. The CDR3 totals 13 residues. The V gene's germline CDR1 is SQVTM and CDR2 ANQGSEA. Trimming took 4 bases from V and 13 from J; bases not matched to a gene: 9. CDR3 in DNA: TGCAGCGTTGCTACGGGACTAGCGGGACCCTCGTACTTC. Its translation is CSVATGLAGPSYF.

The CDR3 protein is CASSEPSGRVAGELFF. The DNA for the CDR3 is TGTGCCAGCAGTGAACCCTCAGGCAGGGTAGCCGGGGAGCTGTTTTTT. The V call is TRBV2, the J call TRBJ2-2; D might be TRBD1 (5 bases). Germline assignment: CDR1 SNHLY and CDR2 FYNNEI. The CDR3 is 16 residues long. V lost 2 bases to trimming and J lost 6 bases, with 16 bases between them.

This chain links TRBV11-2 with TRBJ1-1; tentative D call: TRBD1 (6 bases). V was cut by 3 bases and J by 1 base, with 9 bases left in between. CDR3 size: 14 residues. CDR1 is SGHAT and CDR2 is FQNNGV in the germline V gene. The CDR3 DNA sequence: TGTGCCAGCAGCTTTATACAGGGGAACACTGAAGCTTTCTTT. Amino acids: CASSFIQGNTEAFF.

In its sample, this clonotype was seen a few times. The rearrangement links TRBV3-1 to TRBJ2-2; D uncertain. Germline-derived CDR1 and CDR2 are LGHDT and YNNKEL (reference sequence). The CDR3 runs 15 residues. With 0 bases removed from V and 5 bases from J, the gap between germline ends came to 10 bases. The CDR3 nucleotides read TGTGCCAGCAGCCAAGATCTCTCAGTAACCGGGGAGCTGTTTTTT. This codes for CASSQDLSVTGELFF. Drawing the rest from reference TRBV3-1 and TRBJ2-2, the complete variable domain is DTAVSQTPKYLVTQMGNDKSIKCEQNLGHDTMYWYKQDSKKFLKIMFSYNNKELIINETVPNRFSPKSPDKAHLNLHINSLELGDSAVYFCASSQDLSVTGELFFGEGSRLTVL.

This chain connects TRBV27 to TRBJ1-6; 7 bases agree with TRBD1. The V segment lost 5 bases and the J segment 6 bases; nucleotides outside the gene matches: 7. CDR1 is MNHEY, CDR2 SMNVEV, per germline (reference sequence). CDR3 length: 15 amino acids. For the CDR3, the DNA is TGTGCCAGCAGTAGAGGGACAGCCGGTAATTCACCCCTCCACTTT. Amino acids: CASSRGTAGNSPLHF.

The rearrangement links TRBV28 to TRBJ1-5, with D perhaps matching TRBD1 (6 bases). Germline V gives CDR1 MDHEN, CDR2 SYDVKM. This CDR3 has 16 residues. The V end was cut by 6 bases, the J end by 8 bases, with 23 bases between. CDR3 sequence: CASSLGGAAFVKPQHF. The CDR3 DNA reads as TGTGCCAGCAGCCTAGGGGGGGCAGCTTTTGTTAAGCCCCAGCATTTT.

CDR3 residues: CASSIPPGIRNTEAFF. CDR3 sequence (DNA): TGTGCCAGCAGTATACCCCCAGGAATAAGGAACACTGAAGCTTTCTTT. The chain links TRBV12-3 or TRBV12-4 to TRBJ1-1, with D unclear. V lost 5 bases and J lost 1, with 17 bases in between. CDR3 length: 16 residues.

This chain links TRBV4-3 with TRBJ2-3; 8 nucleotides align to TRBD2. Trimming at V came to 5 bases and at J to 2 bases, leaving 6 bases not matched to a gene. The CDR3 covers 15 residues. Germline V lookup: CDR1 LGHNA, CDR2 YSLEER. The CDR3 region is CASSDTSGATDTQYF. CDR3 DNA: TGCGCCAGCAGCGATACTAGCGGCGCCACAGATACGCAGTATTTT.

This clonotype was detected ten times or more. The rearrangement uses TRBV28 and TRBJ1-2; 8 nucleotides line up with TRBD1. Germline lookup yields CDR1 MDHEN and CDR2 SYDVKM. The trim removed 6 bases at V and 1 base at J, leaving 1 base unmatched. This CDR3 comprises 13 residues. CDR3 sequence reads: CASSGQGNYGYTF. DNA for the CDR3: TGTGCCAGCAGCGGACAGGGTAACTATGGCTACACCTTC.

V and J are TRBV10-3 and TRBJ1-1, with D maybe TRBD1 (5 bases). V was shortened by 6 bases and J by 3 bases, with 14 bases between the two germline ends. Germline V gene data show CDR1 as ENHRY and CDR2 as SYGVKD. The CDR3 contains 14 residues. The CDR3 nucleotides are TGTGCCATCAGCGAGAGGGCGGGGGACACTGAAGCTTTCTTT. This sequence encodes CAISERAGDTEAFF.

In its sample, this clonotype was seen a few times. The chain uses TRBV6-1 and TRBJ1-6; D ambiguous. Per germline, CDR1 MNHNS and CDR2 SASEGT. V was clipped by 3 bases and J by 0 bases, with 3 bases between them. CDR3 length equals 14 residues. The CDR3 reads CASSESSYNSPLHF. The CDR3 region has the DNA TGTGCCAGCAGTGAGAGCTCCTATAATTCACCCCTCCACTTT.

Here the CDR3 reads CASSRDYGYTF. The CDR3 DNA follows: TGTGCCAGCAGTAGAGACTATGGCTACACCTTC. The chain joins TRBV6-2 or TRBV6-3 to TRBJ1-2; D remains unclear. The CDR3 loop spans 11 amino acids. In germline, CDR1 is MNHEY, CDR2 SVGEGT. The V end lost 5 bases, the J end lost 3 bases, and 4 bases lay between the germline ends.

This clonotype has only a few counts. CDR3 bases: TGTGCCACGGACTCGGCCCACTATGAGCAGTTCTTC. Translated: CATDSAHYEQFF. The chain joins TRBV19 to TRBJ2-1; a possible D gene is TRBD2 (5 bases). Germline lookup yields CDR1 LNHDA and CDR2 SQIVND (reference sequence). This CDR3 is built from 12 residues. V lost 10 bases and J lost 8, with 15 bases in between.

This clonotype occurred many times. The chain recombines TRBV4-1 with TRBJ1-5; D not certain. The CDR3 extends over 17 amino acids. Trimming removed 2 bases at V and 3 bases at J, with 17 bases between. Germline loops: CDR1 MGHRA, CDR2 YSYEKL. Here the CDR3 reads CASSQFMGMLNNQPQHF. The CDR3 coding sequence is TGCGCCAGCAGCCAATTTATGGGGATGTTGAACAATCAGCCCCAGCATTTT.

This clonotype was observed a few times. The chain recombines TRBV20-1 with TRBJ2-7, with 9 bases identical to TRBD1. Germline CDR1 is DFQATT and CDR2 is SNEGSKA (reference sequence). Trimming took 6 bases from V and 3 from J; bases not matched to a gene: 6. The CDR3 runs to 13 residues. CDR3 protein: CSAAGQGGYEQYF. As DNA, the CDR3 is TGCAGTGCCGCGGGACAGGGAGGCTACGAGCAGTACTTC.

V and J are TRBV15 and TRBJ2-1; D might be TRBD2 (6 bases). From germline, CDR1 is LNHNV and CDR2 YYDKDF (reference sequence). The CDR3 runs to 16 residues. The V and J ends lost 0 bases and 4 bases respectively, with 13 bases between them. As DNA, the CDR3 is TGTGCCACCAGCAGAGATCTCGGCGGGGCATACAATGAGCAGTTCTTC. Translation gives CATSRDLGGAYNEQFF.

This clonotype was seen a handful of times. The V call is TRBV6-6, the J call TRBJ1-5, with unresolved D. Germline-derived CDR1 and CDR2 are MNHNY and SVGAGI (reference sequence). This CDR3 contains 16 residues. Trimming cost V 5 bases and J 0 bases, with 14 bases left between them. The CDR3 reads CASSLKGSFSNQPQHF. CDR3 nucleotide sequence: TGTGCCAGCAGTCTAAAGGGTTCATTTAGCAATCAGCCCCAGCATTTT.

This clonotype turned up a few times. The chain employs TRBV2 and TRBJ2-4; a possible D gene is TRBD1 (5 bases). Germline V gene sequence: CDR1 SNHLY, CDR2 FYNNEI. V lost 5 bases and J 7 bases, leaving 12 bases between the germline ends. This CDR3 has 13 residues. The CDR3 loop is CASSNPGLNIQYF. The CDR3 DNA follows: TGTGCCAGCAGTAACCCAGGGTTGAACATTCAGTACTTC. Looking up the rest from reference TRBV2 and TRBJ2-4 gives the full variable domain: EPEVTQTPSHQVTQMGQEVILRCVPISNHLYFYWYRQILGQKVEFLVSFYNNEISEKSEIFDDQFSVERPDGSNFTLKIRSTKLEDSAMYFCASSNPGLNIQYFGAGTRLSVL.

This clonotype was observed a few times. The rearrangement uses TRBV6-4 and TRBJ2-3; tentatively, D is TRBD2 (6 bases). Germline V gene sequence: CDR1 MRHNA, CDR2 SNTAGT. The CDR3 is made up of 13 amino acids. Trimming removed 3 bases from V and 5 bases from J, with 9 bases in between. In DNA, the CDR3 is TGTGCCAGCAGTGATGGGACTCGAGATACGCAGTATTTT. Translated: CASSDGTRDTQYF.

The chain employs TRBV19 and TRBJ1-2, with D perhaps TRBD1 (6 bases). The CDR3 is made up of 15 amino acids. Germline lookup yields CDR1 LNHDA and CDR2 SQIVND (reference sequence). Between the trimmed V and J ends, which lost 5 bases and 2 bases, there was a span of 15 bases. CDR3 sequence reads: CASSLGGALNYGYTF. CDR3 coding DNA: TGTGCCAGTAGTCTCGGGGGGGCCCTCAACTATGGCTACACCTTC.